The source of this TCR beta chain is a study of spatial heterogeneity in lung cancer (dated by TCRdb to between 2018 and 2020). Broadly, across the study: Beta-chain transcripts were consistently detected in greater numbers than alpha-chain transcripts, which likely reflects a higher abundance of beta-chain transcripts. In the raw uncorrected reads, each unique combination of TCR and UMI appeared more than ten times on average. Both alpha and beta chains were TCR-sequenced in hundreds of tumor regions, 64 matched nontumor lung samples and roughly 50 PBMC samples obtained at surgery. The study quantitatively compared TCR alpha and beta repertoires across multiple tumor regions, matched nontumor lung and blood in non-small cell lung cancer. Nonsynonymous mutation counts, determined by whole-exome sequencing of tumor tissue, were related to features of the TCR repertoire.

The label giving this sample's time point can be read as: sample taken at primary tumor resection. For TCR sequencing, whole RNA was extracted from tumor and nontumor lung tissue, or from cryopreserved PBMC samples, and no cell sorting was done. The donors were 60 to 80 patients from the lung TRACERx cohort who had early-stage, untreated non-small cell lung cancer. Only patients with enough RNA available from two or more tumor regions were chosen for TCR sequencing. Tumor and adjacent nontumor lung specimens were reviewed by a lung pathologist before selection. In the case of this clonotype: Its antigen has not been determined. No much larger clone is present one base from it, and per-base qualities are unavailable. As an off-target read in a library built for alpha chains, this beta chain has a frequency of little significance.

What the study reported, not specific to this receptor: Confirming at a functional level the hypothesis that regional TCRs recognize regional mutations was considered to require additional single-cell paired TCR alpha and beta sequencing.

Library method: 5' RACE. Instrument used: NextSeq 500. In the TCR library protocol, a unique molecular identifier was attached to each TCR cDNA molecule so that PCR and sequencing errors could be corrected. Concerning the study's data processing: TCR identification, UMI-based error correction and CDR3 extraction were all carried out with Decombinator tools. Expanded TCRs were defined as those above a frequency of 2 per 1,000, corresponding to the top 1% of the tumor frequency distribution. Each repertoire was subsampled 100 times to 5,000 TCRs, after which Renyi diversity was computed with the R vegan package. CDR3 similarity networks were built from amino acid triplet string-kernel similarity, connecting CDR3s with pairwise similarity above 0.82. Using fastp trimming at Q25 and MiXCR clonotype assembly, TCRdb reanalyzed the public sequencing data and kept in-frame beta chains. Here each entry gathers all rows of one CDR3 protein and keeps the most common genes and DNA. The V and J calls reflect TCRdb's pipeline rather than the authors' work. The sample includes around 4,000 distinct CDR3 sequences, with 20% to 25% observed a single time. The ten largest make up less than 30% of the sample.

Via the germline V gene (reference sequence), CDR1 is SEHNR and CDR2 FQNEAQ. Trimming costs V 6 bases and J 1 base, and their ends lie 12 bases apart. The cysteine opens and the phenylalanine closes a CDR3 of 15 amino acids. The CDR3 DNA has 45 bases and is translated from base 1. The sequence was collected from a female donor with early-stage non-small cell lung cancer. The source material was normal lung tissue next to the tumor, sampled at surgery. The chain employs TRBV7-9 and TRBJ2-2; a tentative D match to TRBD2 spans 5 bases. The bases are TGTGCCAGCAGTACTAGAGCCCTGAACACCGGGGAGCTGTTTTTT. It specifies CASSTRALNTGELFF.